A selection of T cell receptor beta chains follows, all from one sample in a study of T cell responses to AZD1222 COVID-19 vaccine. Clones were sequenced by immunoSEQ multiplex PCR, and TCRdb holds only the in-frame ones, with some missing. The data contain around 140,000 clones, 90% of them seen just once; the ten biggest clones take up under 2%. The starting material was peripheral blood, obtained 28 days after the second AZD1222 dose. These receptors were taken from an adult who received the AZD1222 COVID-19 vaccine. The CDR3 runs from the conserved cysteine through the conserved F or W. D genes are given only for firm matches. Clone size is shown for a subset of rows, as once, few, many or a class of expanded clone.

v_call	clone_size	j_call	d_call	cdr3_nt	cdr3_aa
TRBV20-1	.	TRBJ2-3	TRBD1	TGCAGTGCGAGTCCAGGGGGCGGAGATACGCAGTATTTT	CSASPGGGDTQYF
TRBV25-1	.	TRBJ1-4	TRBD1	TGTGCCAGCAGTTTGGGCCTCGGACAGGGACGGGGTAATGAAAAACTGTTTTTT	CASSLGLGQGRGNEKLFF
TRBV11-3	.	TRBJ2-6	.	TGTGCCAGCAGCTACACCGACAGGTGGAATCCCTCTGGGGCCAACGTCCTGACTTTC	CASSYTDRWNPSGANVLTF
TRBV30	once	TRBJ1-5	TRBD1	TGTGCCTGGAGGGACGGACAGGGGGTACATCAGCCCCAGCATTTT	CAWRDGQGVHQPQHF
TRBV6-1	.	TRBJ1-3	.	TGTGCCAGCAACACGGGGGGGACTGGAAACACCATATATTTT	CASNTGGTGNTIYF
TRBV15	.	TRBJ2-1	.	TGTGCCACCAGCAGAGTGACAGGTTCTGATGAGCAGTTCTTC	CATSRVTGSDEQFF
TRBV30	.	TRBJ1-6	TRBD1	TGTGCCTGGCAACGGGACAGGGGGTACTCACCCCTCCACTTT	CAWQRDRGYSPLHF
TRBV2	few	TRBJ2-5	.	TGTGCCAGCACGGTGTCACTAACGGAGCTACAAGAGACCCAGTACTTC	CASTVSLTELQETQYF
TRBV5-4	.	TRBJ2-2	TRBD2	TGTGCCAGCAGCACGGGGGGGACTAGCGGGACCGGGGAGCTGTTTTTT	CASSTGGTSGTGELFF
TRBV7-3	.	TRBJ2-1	.	TGTGCCAGCAGCTTAAAACGGAACAATGAGCAGTTCTTC	CASSLKRNNEQFF
TRBV30	once	TRBJ2-2	TRBD1	TGTGCCTGGAGTGTGGGGACAGGGGGAAGAACCGGGGAGCTGTTTTTT	CAWSVGTGGRTGELFF
TRBV5-8	.	TRBJ1-5	.	TGTGCCAGCAGCCAACTGGGTGCCCAGCATTTT	CASSQLGAQHF
TRBV5-1	.	TRBJ2-4	.	TGCGCCAGCAGCTTGGAGGTGGGCCAGGGTCCACTAGCCAAAAACATTCAGTACTTC	CASSLEVGQGPLAKNIQYF
TRBV9	.	TRBJ2-1	.	TGTGCCAGCGGCCCCCCTCGGGACCCCTTGGGCGTGCAGTTCTTC	CASGPPRDPLGVQFF
TRBV5-4	.	TRBJ2-7	TRBD1	TGTGCCAGCAGCGCAATGCGGGACAGGGGCTCCTACGAGCAGTACTTC	CASSAMRDRGSYEQYF
TRBV19	few	TRBJ1-6	.	TGTGCCAGTAGTATGGAGGGACTGGGGTATAATTCACCCCTCCACTTT	CASSMEGLGYNSPLHF
TRBV12-3/TRBV12-4	.	TRBJ1-5	.	TGTGCCAGCAGCAAACAGGGAGATCAGCCCCAGCATTTT	CASSKQGDQPQHF
TRBV10-2	.	TRBJ1-1	TRBD1	TGCGCCAGCAGTGTAGGGGGCTTGGACACTGAAGCTTTCTTT	CASSVGGLDTEAFF
TRBV13	.	TRBJ2-7	TRBD2	TGTGCCAGCAGCTCGGTCACTAGCGGGAGGCCCTACTCCTACGAGCAGTACTTC	CASSSVTSGRPYSYEQYF
TRBV19	.	TRBJ1-1	TRBD1	TGTGCCAGTAGTATTGGGACAGGGGGCACTGAAGCTTTCTTT	CASSIGTGGTEAFF
TRBV6-2/TRBV6-3	.	TRBJ1-6	.	TGTGCCAGCAGTTACTGGGCCCCATCGACAGGAGCAAATTCACCCCTCCACTTT	CASSYWAPSTGANSPLHF
TRBV19	once	TRBJ1-1	TRBD1	TGTGCCAGTAGTATAGTGAGGACAGGGACGAACACTGAAGCTTTCTTT	CASSIVRTGTNTEAFF
TRBV20-1	.	TRBJ1-2	.	TGCAGTGCTAGTTTCCAGGTGGTCTACACCTTC	CSASFQVVYTF
TRBV6-5	.	TRBJ2-2	TRBD1	TGTGCCAGCAGCCAGGACAGGGGAAAAACCGGGGAGCTGTTTTTT	CASSQDRGKTGELFF
TRBV29-1	.	TRBJ2-5	TRBD1	TGCAGCGCCGAGGGGGGACAGGGGGTGGAGACCCAGTACTTC	CSAEGGQGVETQYF
TRBV2	.	TRBJ2-3	.	TGTGCCAGCAGTAAGACACCCAGCACAGATACGCAGTATTTT	CASSKTPSTDTQYF
TRBV27	.	TRBJ1-5	.	TGTGCCAGCAAATCGGGCGGGGATCGCAATCAGCCCCAGCATTTT	CASKSGGDRNQPQHF
TRBV27	.	TRBJ1-2	TRBD1	TGTGCCAGCAGTTTGTCCCCTAGGACAGGGAGATATGGCTACACCTTC	CASSLSPRTGRYGYTF
TRBV4-3	.	TRBJ1-5	TRBD1	TGCGCCAGCAGCCAAGGGACAGGGGGTTCGGGACAGCCCCAGCATTTT	CASSQGTGGSGQPQHF
TRBV7-9	.	TRBJ2-7	.	TGTGCCAGCAGCTTAGAAAGCGGACCGGATTACGAGCAGTACTTC	CASSLESGPDYEQYF
TRBV6-5	.	TRBJ2-1	.	TGTGCCAGCAGTTACTGGGGGAGGAACAACTACAATGAGCAGTTCTTC	CASSYWGRNNYNEQFF
TRBV29-1	.	TRBJ1-1	TRBD1	TGCAGCGTCCGGGACAGCCTATCGAACACTGAAGCTTTCTTT	CSVRDSLSNTEAFF
TRBV5-5	.	TRBJ2-1	.	TGTGCCAGCAGCTTGGACGCCTACAATGAGCAGTTCTTC	CASSLDAYNEQFF
TRBV19	once	TRBJ2-1	TRBD2	TGTGCCAGTAGTCCCAGGACTAGCGGGCACAATGAGCAGTTCTTC	CASSPRTSGHNEQFF